This TCR beta chain was retrieved from a study of early T cells in non-severe SARS-CoV-2 infection. Individual cDNA molecules received unique molecular identifiers during library preparation. MiXCR, applied by TCRdb to the 5' RACE reads, yields one record per CDR3 protein. The sample has fewer than 50,000 distinct CDR3 sequences, nearly 7.5% seen once. This clonotype was counted many times. The sequence came from an adult who was a healthcare worker with PCR-confirmed SARS-CoV-2 infection or an uninfected control (not recorded which). The sample was whole blood.

The DNA for the CDR3 is TGTGCCAGCAGTTGGACGCCATCCTACAATGAGCAGTTCTTC. It encodes CASSWTPSYNEQFF. This chain uses TRBV28 with TRBJ2-1; D gene unclear. This CDR3 contains 14 residues. Germline values: CDR1 MDHEN, CDR2 SYDVKM. The V and J ends lost 4 bases and 1 base respectively, with 8 bases between them.